These T cell receptor beta chains were read from a single sample in a study of blood T cell repertoires in COVID-19. Assay used: immunoSEQ multiplex PCR; TCRdb lists only in-frame clones, some missing. This table has roughly 250,000 clones, over 75% appearing once. The sample was PBMCs or T cells enriched from blood (not recorded which). Receptor source: a woman aged 35 to 49 who had been exposed to COVID-19. Each CDR3 is given with its conserved first and last residue. D genes are given only for firm matches.

TRBV7-8	TRBD1	TRBJ1-1	TGTGCCAGCACCCCCGGACAGGGTAACACTGAAGCTTTCTTT	CASTPGQGNTEAFF
TRBV9	TRBD2	TRBJ2-5	TGTGCCAGCAGCCAGGGACTAGGGGGGACCCAGTACTTC	CASSQGLGGTQYF
TRBV5-1	TRBD1	TRBJ1-1	TGCGCCAGCAGCTTGACCCTGACAGGGGTCGCTGAAGCTTTCTTT	CASSLTLTGVAEAFF
TRBV27	TRBD1	TRBJ1-1	TGTGCCAGCAGTCCGCCGACAGGGCGGGACACTGAAGCTTTCTTT	CASSPPTGRDTEAFF
TRBV10-3	-	TRBJ1-1	TGTGCCATGAAGCAGGGGCCTAACACTGAAGCTTTCTTT	CAMKQGPNTEAFF
TRBV5-1	-	TRBJ2-3	TGTGCCAGCAGCTTTTTAGCAGAAGATACGCAGTATTTT	CASSFLAEDTQYF
TRBV28	TRBD1	TRBJ1-2	TGTGCCAGCAGTTCAGGGGGTCAGTACTATGGCTACACCTTC	CASSSGGQYYGYTF
TRBV2	-	TRBJ1-3	TGTGCCAGCCGCGCATATGTACTTGGACTTCTAAGAAACACCATATATTTT	CASRAYVLGLLRNTIYF
TRBV7-6	-	TRBJ2-7	TGTGCCAGCAGCTTAGGCAGTTTCTCCTCCTCCTACGAGCAGTACTTC	CASSLGSFSSSYEQYF
TRBV4-3	TRBD1	TRBJ2-1	TGCGCCAGCAGCCAAGAGTCAGGGGGCGGCAATGAGCAGTTCTTC	CASSQESGGGNEQFF